This T cell receptor beta chain was sequenced in a study of blood T cells in healthy people across ages. The V gene's germline CDR1 is DFQATT and CDR2 SNEGSKA (reference sequence). V was clipped by 0 bases and J by 0 bases, with 18 bases between them. The CDR3 loop spans 17 amino acids. Primed by a sample-barcoded 5' primer and a J-beta primer mix, a second PCR proceeded for 7 to 11 cycles. Each CDR3 protein is one row after TCRdb ran MiXCR on the 5' RACE reads. The table lists approximately 940,000 distinct CDR3 sequences, roughly 52% of them singletons. This clonotype was detected a few times. The TCR originated in a man aged 25-45 years in good health. The rearrangement links TRBV20-1 to TRBJ2-7; D may match TRBD1 or TRBD2 (5 bases each). Sequencing used blood. The DNA of the CDR3 is TGCAGTGCTAGAGATCGGGGCGGAAAATATAGCTCCTACGAGCAGTACTTC. Protein sequence: CSARDRGGKYSSYEQYF.